This T cell receptor beta chain comes out of a study of blood T cell repertoires in COVID-19. In the study overall: Acute and convalescent COVID-19 specimens originated in the United States, Italy and Spain. PBMCs, B-cell-depleted T cells, or T cells were the source of the cDNA or gDNA that made up the material.

Original handling: The authors estimated nucleated cell counts from reference gene primer amplification. The table came from immunoSEQ multiplex PCR; TCRdb's copy has only in-frame clones and leaves some out. Clonal size and the V and J genes are those of that table, whereas D and trimming came from the DNA. Of tens of thousands of clones detected, over 75% appear once; the ten largest clones hold around 3.5%. CDR1 is KGHSH, CDR2 LQKENI, per germline. The CDR3 has 15 amino acids. Trimming took 3 bases from V and 5 from J, leaving 17 bases between them. The genes are TRBV18 and TRBJ2-7, with D unresolved. The origin of this receptor is a human donor in a cohort sampled during active COVID-19. The sample was peripheral blood. CDR3 loop: CASSPSPAVRDEQYF. The CDR3 region has the DNA TGTGCCAGCTCACCTTCTCCAGCCGTCCGGGACGAGCAGTACTTC. The full variable domain, its missing parts supplied by reference TRBV18 and TRBJ2-7, is NAGVMQNPRHLVRRRGQEARLRCSPMKGHSHVYWYRQLPEEGLKFMVYLQKENIIDESGMPKERFSAEFPKEGPSILRIQQVVRGDSAAYFCASSPSPAVRDEQYFGPGTRLTVT.